This TCR beta chain comes out of a study of blood T cell repertoires in COVID-19. Across the whole study: Samples taken during acute and convalescent COVID-19 were collected in the United States, Italy and Spain. PBMCs, B-cell-depleted T cells, or T cells provided the cDNA or gDNA that made up the material.

The CDR3 is made up of 15 amino acids. CDR1 and CDR2 (germline): KGHDR, SFDVKD. V was trimmed by 3 bases and J by 8 bases, leaving 15 bases between them. How the authors handled the data: Amplifying reference gene primers gave estimates of nucleated cell counts. Clones were read by immunoSEQ multiplex PCR, and TCRdb kept only the in-frame ones, dropping some. Clone size and the V and J calls come from that table; the DNA yielded D and trimming. The sample lists fewer than 250,000 clones; 75% to 90% were seen once. The clonotype originates from a man between 60 and 70 years old who had recovered from COVID-19. The sequencing input was peripheral blood. The chain has TRBV24-1 and TRBJ2-2; D might be TRBD2 (5 bases). CDR3 in amino acids: CATSDTSRDSGELFF. In nucleotides, the CDR3 is TGTGCCACCAGTGATACTTCTCGGGATTCGGGGGAGCTGTTTTTT.